Each of the 27 T cell receptor beta chains below was sequenced from the same sample in a study of cytomegalovirus exposure and HLA in healthy donors. PCR primers comprised 60 Vbeta and 13 Jbeta primers. Produced via immunoSEQ multiplex PCR; TCRdb's table is partial and in-frame only. This table has 60,000 to 70,000 clones, about 80% appearing once. Sample: PBMCs. These receptors were taken from a man aged 60 to 69 in good health and CMV-seropositive.

The rearrangement uses TRBV5-1 and TRBJ2-7; TRBD2 aligns across 7 bases. V lost 2 bases and J lost 1; bases outside the gene matches: 6. This CDR3 is built from 15 residues. The germline gives CDR1 SGHRS, CDR2 YFSETQ. The CDR3 nucleotides read TGCGCCAGCAGCTTCGGGGGGATTAAGTCCTACGAGCAGTACTTC. This translates into CASSFGGIKSYEQYF. Variable domain in full (rest from reference TRBV5-1 and TRBJ2-7): KAGVTQTPRYLIKTRGQQVTLSCSPISGHRSVSWYQQTPGQGLQFLFEYFSETQRNKGNFPGRFSGRQFSNSRSEMNVSTLELGDSALYLCASSFGGIKSYEQYFGPGTRLTVT.

The V and J genes are TRBV7-2 and TRBJ2-7, with 12 bases that match TRBD2. The CDR3 extends over 15 amino acids. Germline CDR1 and CDR2: SGHTA and FQGNSA. After removal of 4 bases from V and 2 bases from J, the junction contained 3 bases not matched to a gene. CDR3 coding DNA: TGTGCCAGCAGCTCTCGGACTAGCGGGGCCTACGAGCAGTACTTC. Its translation is CASSSRTSGAYEQYF.

There are many counts of this clone. This chain joins TRBV5-6 and TRBJ1-1, with D maybe TRBD1 (5 bases). Between the trimmed V and J ends, which lost 5 bases and 5 bases, there was a span of 13 bases. Germline V lookup: CDR1 SGHDT, CDR2 YYEEEE. The CDR3 extends over 13 amino acids. CDR3 in amino acids: CASREGPMTEAFF. The CDR3 bases are TGTGCCAGCAGGGAGGGGCCGATGACTGAAGCTTTCTTT.

The chain joins TRBV5-1 to TRBJ2-5, with a possible D match to TRBD1 (6 bases). The CDR3 is 15 residues long. Germline V lookup: CDR1 SGHRS, CDR2 YFSETQ. Trimming shortened V by 4 bases and J by 7 bases, and 20 bases separated the two germline ends. The CDR3, as DNA: TGCGCCAGCAGCACAGACAGGTCGCCTGGCAGGACCCAGTACTTC. Its translation: CASSTDRSPGRTQYF.

The chain has TRBV6-5 and TRBJ1-1, with a weak D call TRBD1 (5 bases). The CDR3 covers 14 residues. V shed 5 bases and J shed 1 base, with 11 bases lying between them. Germline lookup yields CDR1 MNHEY and CDR2 SVGAGI. CDR3 coding DNA: TGTGCCAGCAGTAAAACGGGGGGGAACACTGAAGCTTTCTTT. It encodes CASSKTGGNTEAFF.

The V call is TRBV5-1, the J call TRBJ1-2, with 7 positions matching TRBD1. Germline CDR1 and CDR2: SGHRS and YFSETQ. The CDR3 length is 14 residues. J gave up 4 bases and V 1 base, and 4 bases lay outside the gene matches. This CDR3 reads CASSLTGVTYGYTF. The CDR3 bases are TGCGCCAGCAGCTTGACAGGGGTCACCTATGGCTACACCTTC.

J is TRBJ1-2 and V is TRBV5-1, with 7 bases aligning to TRBD1. From germline, CDR1 is SGHRS and CDR2 YFSETQ. Germline trimming cut 4 bases from V and 3 bases from J; bases unmatched to any gene: 6. The CDR3 is 14 residues long. CDR3 residues: CASSAQGGDYGYTF. In DNA, the CDR3 is TGCGCCAGCAGCGCCCAAGGGGGCGACTATGGCTACACCTTC.

In nucleotides, the CDR3 is TGTGCCAGCAATTTGGGACACCCCACTGAAGCTTTCTTT. Its protein is CASNLGHPTEAFF. This chain connects TRBV7-2 to TRBJ1-1; tentatively, D is TRBD1 (6 bases). Germline-derived CDR1 and CDR2 are SGHTA and FQGNSA. Deletions cut 7 bases from V and 4 bases from J, with 13 bases between. The CDR3 is 13 amino acids.

The chain links TRBV27 to TRBJ2-7, with D possibly TRBD1 on 6 matching bases. This CDR3 comprises 13 residues. CDR1 is MNHEY, CDR2 SMNVEV, per germline (reference sequence). Trimming took off 5 bases at V and 2 bases at J, with 10 bases between the two ends. Here the CDR3 reads CASSMTGAYEQYF. Written as DNA, the CDR3 is TGTGCCAGCAGTATGACAGGCGCCTACGAGCAGTACTTC.

The chain has TRBV14 and TRBJ1-2; D is uncertain. Germline lookup yields CDR1 SGHDN and CDR2 FVKESK. CDR3 length: 14 residues. Trimming took 2 bases from V and 4 from J, leaving 11 bases between them. The CDR3 DNA reads as TGTGCCAGCAGCCAAACGGGTGTGAGCTATGGCTACACCTTC. Residues: CASSQTGVSYGYTF. The complete variable domain, with remaining parts taken from reference TRBV14 and TRBJ1-2, reads EAGVTQFPSHSVIEKGQTVTLRCDPISGHDNLYWYRRVMGKEIKFLLHFVKESKQDESGMPNNRFLAERTGGTYSTLKVQPAELEDSGVYFCASSQTGVSYGYTFGSGTRLTVV.

Only one count was recorded for this clone. CDR3 coding DNA: TGTGCCAGCAGCGTGAACGGACTAGCGGGGCGGGAGCAGTACTTC. Translated: CASSVNGLAGREQYF. The chain uses TRBV7-8 and TRBJ2-7; TRBD2 matches 12 bases. The CDR3 runs to 15 residues. Trimming cost V 5 bases and J 7 bases; bases outside gene matches: 9. Germline CDR1 SGHVS, CDR2 FQNEAQ.

The chain uses TRBV4-1 and TRBJ1-3, with 7 bases aligning to TRBD1. CDR1 is MGHRA and CDR2 is YSYEKL in the germline V gene. Trimming cost V 1 base and J 1 base; bases outside gene matches: 10. This CDR3 comprises 18 residues. CDR3 amino acids: CASSQVRALQGSGNTIYF. The CDR3 region has the DNA TGCGCCAGCAGCCAAGTCCGAGCCCTACAGGGGTCTGGAAACACCATATATTTT.

This clone showed up just once. The chain links TRBV2 to TRBJ2-1, with TRBD2 matching over 12 bases. Trimming at V came to 6 bases and at J to 4 bases, leaving 7 bases not matched to a gene. CDR1 and CDR2 from the germline V gene are SNHLY and FYNNEI. The CDR3 extends over 16 amino acids. The CDR3 protein is CASSRLAGVTYNEQFF. The CDR3 coding sequence is TGTGCCAGCAGCAGACTAGCGGGAGTGACGTACAATGAGCAGTTCTTC. Using reference TRBV2 and TRBJ2-1 for the parts outside the CDR3, the full variable domain is EPEVTQTPSHQVTQMGQEVILRCVPISNHLYFYWYRQILGQKVEFLVSFYNNEISEKSEIFDDQFSVERPDGSNFTLKIRSTKLEDSAMYFCASSRLAGVTYNEQFFGPGTRLTVL.

The rearrangement links TRBV5-1 to TRBJ2-7, with TRBD1 as a possible D gene (6 bases). Germline CDR1 SGHRS, CDR2 YFSETQ. This CDR3 has 14 residues. The V end lost 1 base, the J end lost 1 base, and 9 bases lay between the germline ends. The chain's CDR3 is CASSLMDRSYEQYF. The DNA of the CDR3 is TGCGCCAGCAGCTTGATGGACAGATCCTACGAGCAGTACTTC.

This sequence joins TRBV28 and TRBJ1-1, with 9 bases identical to TRBD1. CDR1 and CDR2 (germline): MDHEN, SYDVKM. V was clipped by 5 bases and J by 5 bases; unmatched bases: 9. CDR3 size: 15 residues. CDR3 nucleotide sequence: TGTGCCAGCAGTACCGTACAGGGGGCGAAGACTGAAGCTTTCTTT. Translated, it gives CASSTVQGAKTEAFF.

This clone has more than one count but fewer than ten. The V and J genes are TRBV2 and TRBJ1-6; D possibly corresponds to TRBD1 (5 bases). The CDR3 is 15 amino acids. Deletions cut 2 bases from V and 4 bases from J, with 9 bases between. Per the germline V gene, CDR1 is SNHLY and CDR2 is FYNNEI. CDR3: CASSETQGYNSPLHF. The DNA of the CDR3 is TGTGCCAGCAGTGAAACCCAGGGATATAATTCACCCCTCCACTTT. The full variable domain, with the rest looked up from reference TRBV2 and TRBJ1-6, is EPEVTQTPSHQVTQMGQEVILRCVPISNHLYFYWYRQILGQKVEFLVSFYNNEISEKSEIFDDQFSVERPDGSNFTLKIRSTKLEDSAMYFCASSETQGYNSPLHFGNGTRLTVT.

The CDR3 reads CASRLTSGIEQFF. In nucleotides, the CDR3 is TGTGCCAGCAGATTGACTAGCGGTATAGAGCAGTTCTTC. The J gene is TRBJ2-1, the V gene TRBV6-1; TRBD2 agrees at 9 bases. The V and J ends lost 6 bases and 10 bases, in that order; junction bases with no gene match: 7. From germline, CDR1 is MNHNS and CDR2 SASEGT. This CDR3 contains 13 residues.

This clone was counted between two and nine times. This chain connects TRBV5-1 to TRBJ2-1; perhaps TRBD2 as D (6 bases). The V and J ends lost 5 bases and 4 bases respectively, with 16 bases between them. CDR1 is SGHRS, CDR2 YFSETQ, per germline. The CDR3 is made up of 15 amino acids. For the CDR3, the DNA is TGCGCCAGCAGGTGGTCTCCTAGCGAGTACAATGAGCAGTTCTTC. Translated: CASRWSPSEYNEQFF.

This chain's CDR3 is CASSPVGGEPGELFF. As DNA, the CDR3 is TGCGCCAGCAGCCCCGTCGGGGGGGAACCCGGGGAGCTGTTTTTT. This chain connects TRBV5-1 to TRBJ2-2; 8 bases align to TRBD2. The CDR3 is 15 amino acids. V was clipped by 4 bases and J by 6 bases; unmatched bases: 8. Germline V lookup: CDR1 SGHRS, CDR2 YFSETQ.

The chain is built from TRBV28 and TRBJ2-1; 12 bases agree with TRBD2. Germline loops: CDR1 MDHEN, CDR2 SYDVKM. The CDR3 is made up of 16 amino acids. J was trimmed by 4 bases and V by 5 bases; bases with no gene match: 6. CDR3 region: CASSVKTSGGYNEQFF. DNA of the CDR3: TGTGCCAGCAGTGTAAAGACTAGCGGGGGTTACAATGAGCAGTTCTTC.

The rearrangement joins TRBV19 to TRBJ2-1; the match to TRBD2 covers 10 bases. Germline V gives CDR1 LNHDA, CDR2 SQIVND (reference sequence). CDR3 length equals 17 residues. J lost 1 base, V lost 5 bases, and 8 bases had no gene match. The CDR3 nucleotides are TGTGCCAGTAGTCCCCGGGGTAGCGGGGGGTCCTACAATGAGCAGTTCTTC. The encoded protein is CASSPRGSGGSYNEQFF.

This clone was recorded once. The chain recombines TRBV29-1 with TRBJ2-1; 8 positions agree with TRBD1. Germline trimming cut 7 bases from V and 3 bases from J; bases unmatched to any gene: 8. Germline CDR1 reads SQVTM; CDR2 reads ANQGSEA. The CDR3 sequence is 14 residues long. The CDR3 region is CSAEEGQDYNEQFF. CDR3 sequence (DNA): TGCAGCGCCGAGGAGGGACAGGACTACAATGAGCAGTTCTTC.

The chain employs TRBV9 and TRBJ2-3; tentatively, D is TRBD2 (5 bases). The CDR3 consists of 13 residues. V shed 0 bases and J shed 10 bases, with 12 bases lying between them. The germline V gene encodes CDR1 SGDLS and CDR2 YYNGEE. The CDR3 region is CASSVGERSAQYF. The CDR3 DNA is TGTGCCAGCAGCGTAGGTGAGCGGTCGGCGCAGTATTTT.

This chain links TRBV15 with TRBJ2-1; D is unresolved. Between the trimmed V and J ends, which lost 0 bases and 10 bases, there was a span of 7 bases. This CDR3 has 12 residues. Germline assignment: CDR1 LNHNV and CDR2 YYDKDF (reference sequence). The CDR3 loop reads CATSRDLIEQFF. CDR3 bases: TGTGCCACCAGCAGAGATCTAATCGAGCAGTTCTTC.

V is TRBV19 and J is TRBJ2-7, with TRBD1 matching 7 bases. CDR1 is LNHDA, CDR2 SQIVND, per germline (reference sequence). The CDR3 totals 14 residues. The ends lost 4 bases at V and 5 bases at J; junction bases unmatched: 8. CDR3 sequence reads: CASSTSGTADEQYF. In nucleotides, the CDR3 is TGTGCCAGTAGTACATCCGGGACAGCAGACGAGCAGTACTTC.

The genes are TRBV6-1 and TRBJ1-1, with D possibly matching TRBD1 (5 bases). The germline gives CDR1 MNHNS, CDR2 SASEGT. V shed 2 bases and J shed 6 bases, with 13 bases lying between them. There are 14 residues in the CDR3. The CDR3 here is CASSELGGWAEAFF. The CDR3 DNA is TGTGCCAGCAGTGAACTCGGGGGTTGGGCTGAAGCTTTCTTT.

This chain uses TRBV6-1 with TRBJ2-5; 9 nucleotides agree with TRBD1. V lost 1 base to trimming and J lost 7 bases; unmatched junction nucleotides: 13. Germline assignment: CDR1 MNHNS and CDR2 SASEGT. The CDR3 is 17 amino acids. CDR3 nucleotides: TGTGCCAGCAGTGAAGGATATACAGGGGGCGTTTACGTGACCCAGTACTTC. Translated: CASSEGYTGGVYVTQYF.